The 9 T cell receptor beta chains below were found in one sample sequenced in a study of type 1 regulatory T cells. MiXCR, applied by TCRdb to the reads, yields one record per CDR3 protein. This sample has under 85,000 distinct CDR3 sequences, with about 50% found just once. Their target antigens are unknown. The sequencing input was cultured non-Tr1 T cells, either the whole culture or a sorted T cell fraction (not recorded which). The receptors shown here come from a human donor in good health.

This chain connects TRBV9 to TRBJ2-7, with TRBD1 matching over 8 bases. This CDR3 is built from 14 residues. J lost 3 bases, V lost 0 bases, and 2 bases had no gene match. Germline values: CDR1 SGDLS, CDR2 YYNGEE. CDR3 DNA: TGTGCCAGCAGCGTAGGAGACAGGGGCTACGAGCAGTACTTC. Protein product: CASSVGDRGYEQYF.

The chain recombines TRBV3-1 with TRBJ1-6; D is unclear. Trimming removed 6 bases at V and 5 bases at J, with 11 bases between. The V gene's germline CDR1 is LGHDT and CDR2 YNNKEL (reference sequence). The CDR3 extends over 14 amino acids. CDR3 DNA: TGTGCCAGCAGGCGTTCAGGAAATAATTCACCCCTCCACTTT. Protein: CASRRSGNNSPLHF.

CDR3: CASSQNPNYGYTF. For the CDR3, the DNA is TGTGCCAGCAGCCAAAACCCTAACTATGGCTACACCTTC. The V call is TRBV14, the J call TRBJ1-2; D gene unclear. Trimming removed 2 bases at V and 0 bases at J, with 4 bases between. The CDR3 loop spans 13 amino acids. The germline V gene has CDR1 SGHDN and CDR2 FVKESK.

There are a few counts of this clonotype. The chain joins TRBV6-2 or TRBV6-3 to TRBJ2-2; possible D gene TRBD1, 5 bases. Trimming stripped 3 bases from V and 5 bases from J, with 19 bases between. Germline V gene data show CDR1 as MNHEY and CDR2 as SVGEGT. This CDR3 comprises 17 residues. The CDR3 region is CASSYISRQGSTGELFF. The CDR3 coding sequence is TGTGCCAGCAGTTATATCTCCCGGCAGGGAAGTACCGGGGAGCTGTTTTTT.

The rearrangement uses TRBV6-1 and TRBJ1-1; D not resolved. The germline V gene encodes CDR1 MNHNS and CDR2 SASEGT. The CDR3 is 11 residues long. Trimming removed 2 bases at V and 14 bases at J, with 12 bases between. The CDR3 spells CASSEYERAFF. CDR3 coding DNA: TGTGCCAGCAGTGAATATGAGCGGGCCTTCTTT.

The chain is built from TRBV6-1 and TRBJ1-1; maybe TRBD1 (5 bases). Germline assignment: CDR1 MNHNS and CDR2 SASEGT. Between the trimmed V and J ends, which lost 6 bases and 5 bases, there was a span of 13 bases. The CDR3 consists of 13 residues. The CDR3 DNA sequence: TGTGCCAGCAGGCCGGGGCAGACAACTGAAGCTTTCTTT. Protein sequence: CASRPGQTTEAFF.

The chain links TRBV6-1 to TRBJ2-2; TRBD1 matches 7 bases. Germline CDR1 is MNHNS and CDR2 is SASEGT. Trimming cost V 3 bases and J 4 bases; bases outside gene matches: 5. The CDR3 sequence is 15 residues long. The CDR3 nucleotides read TGTGCCAGCAGTGAGGTACAGGGGTCCACCGGGGAGCTGTTTTTT. Protein sequence: CASSEVQGSTGELFF.

CDR3 bases: TGTGCCAGCAGCCGACAGGCGGGGCAAGCGGAGACCCAGTACTTC. Translated: CASSRQAGQAETQYF. The rearrangement links TRBV7-2 to TRBJ2-5, with D perhaps given as TRBD1 or TRBD2 (6 bases each). The germline V gene has CDR1 SGHTA and CDR2 FQGNSA. The CDR3 has 15 amino acids. V lost 5 bases and J 5 bases, leaving 18 bases between the germline ends.

The chain uses TRBV28 and TRBJ2-4, with a tentative D call TRBD2 (5 bases). The CDR3 length is 16 residues. The V gene lost 6 bases and the J gene lost 0 bases, with 15 bases spanning the gap. The germline gives CDR1 MDHEN, CDR2 SYDVKM. CDR3 DNA: TGTGCCAGCAGAGGACTTGAATCCGTAGCCAAAAACATTCAGTACTTC. Residues: CASRGLESVAKNIQYF.